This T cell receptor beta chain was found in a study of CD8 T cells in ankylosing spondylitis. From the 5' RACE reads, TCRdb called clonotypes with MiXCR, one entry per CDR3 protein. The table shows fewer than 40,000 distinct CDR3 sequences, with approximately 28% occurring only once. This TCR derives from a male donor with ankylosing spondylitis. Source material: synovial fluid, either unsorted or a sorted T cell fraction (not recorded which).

The CDR3 DNA follows: TGTGCCAGCACCGGGGGGGGTGAAGCTTTCTTT. Its translation: CASTGGGEAFF. The chain is built from TRBV9 and TRBJ1-1, with D possibly being TRBD1 (5 bases). Trimming cost V 6 bases and J 7 bases, with 10 bases left between them. The CDR3 is made up of 11 amino acids. Germline V gene lookup returns CDR1 SGDLS and CDR2 YYNGEE. Supplemented by reference TRBV9 and TRBJ1-1, the full variable domain reads DSGVTQTPKHLITATGQRVTLRCSPRSGDLSVYWYQQSLDQGLQFLIQYYNGEERAKGNILERFSAQQFPDLHSELNLSSLELGDSALYFCASTGGGEAFFGQGTRLTVV.